Each of the 31 T cell receptor beta chains below was sequenced from the same sample in a study of T-cell memory formation after mild COVID-19. MiXCR, applied by TCRdb to the 5' RACE reads, yields one record per CDR3 protein. The table records about 440,000 distinct CDR3 sequences, approximately 20% of them present only once. Material: PBMCs or a T cell subset sorted from them (not recorded which). The receptors were gathered from an adult woman who had mild COVID-19 (a few samples of this study predate the infection). Cell type and time point are not known.

This rearrangement joins TRBV7-9 to TRBJ2-6; D uncertain. This CDR3 is 15 amino acids long. Trimming removed 2 bases from V and 0 bases from J, with 5 bases in between. Looked up from germline, CDR1 is SEHNR and CDR2 is FQNEAQ (reference sequence). The CDR3 loop reads CASSLSSSGANVLTF. In nucleotides, the CDR3 is TGTGCCAGCAGCTTATCTAGCTCTGGGGCCAACGTCCTGACTTTC.

The chain employs TRBV6-5 and TRBJ2-4; a weak D match, TRBD1 (5 bases). This CDR3 comprises 13 residues. The germline V gene has CDR1 MNHEY and CDR2 SVGAGI. The ends were cut back, 5 bases at V and 1 base at J, with 6 bases in the middle. The CDR3 sequence is CASSRQAKNIQYF. Here the CDR3 DNA reads TGTGCCAGCAGTCGACAGGCCAAAAACATTCAGTACTTC.

V usage is TRBV24-1 and J usage is TRBJ2-7; TRBD2 matches at 8 bases. The CDR3 runs to 17 residues. Germline CDR1 is KGHDR and CDR2 is SFDVKD. Trimming took 3 bases from V and 0 from J; bases not matched to a gene: 9. CDR3 nucleotide sequence: TGTGCCACCAGTGATGCCGACTTTGCGGGAGGCTCCTACGAGCAGTACTTC. It translates to CATSDADFAGGSYEQYF.

This clonotype was seen a handful of times. This sequence joins TRBV6-2 or TRBV6-3 and TRBJ1-5; tentatively, D is TRBD1 (6 bases). V was pared by 5 bases and J by 2 bases, with 10 bases between. The CDR3 has 14 residues. CDR1 MNHEY and CDR2 SVGEGT come from the germline V gene. CDR3 amino acids: CASSTQGRNQPQHF. The DNA of the CDR3 is TGTGCCAGCAGTACACAGGGACGCAATCAGCCCCAGCATTTT.

This clonotype has ten or more counts. The rearrangement uses TRBV12-3 or TRBV12-4 and TRBJ1-4; TRBD1 agrees at 11 bases. CDR3 length: 17 residues. Trimming removed 6 bases from V and 3 bases from J; junction bases left unmatched: 9. The CDR3 DNA sequence: TGTGCCAGCAGGGGGACAGGGGGATTTGTGGCTAATGAAAAACTGTTTTTT. It translates to CASRGTGGFVANEKLFF.

This clonotype was counted between two and nine times. The gene calls are TRBV6-5 and TRBJ2-7; perhaps TRBD1 as D (7 bases). Per germline, CDR1 MNHEY and CDR2 SVGAGI. Trimming removed 11 bases from V and 4 bases from J, with 15 bases in between. The length of the CDR3 is 12 residues. CDR3 nucleotide sequence: TGTGCCTCAAGACAGGGACTTTACGAGCAGTACTTC. This codes for CASRQGLYEQYF.

There are a few counts of this clonotype. The chain uses TRBV11-2 and TRBJ1-3; possible D gene TRBD1, 5 bases. This CDR3 region has 15 residues. Trimming shortened V by 4 bases and J by 9 bases, and 19 bases separated the two germline ends. Germline CDR1 and CDR2: SGHAT and FQNNGV. CDR3: CASSYIRTAQGTIYF. CDR3 coding DNA: TGTGCCAGCAGCTACATCAGGACCGCCCAGGGCACCATATATTTT.

The V call is TRBV29-1, the J call TRBJ1-2; D possibly corresponds to TRBD1 (5 bases). CDR1 and CDR2 from the germline V gene are SQVTM and ANQGSEA. V was pared by 6 bases and J by 8 bases, with 13 bases between. The CDR3 consists of 11 residues. The CDR3 is CSVSGGIGYTF. DNA for the CDR3: TGCAGCGTGTCGGGGGGAATCGGCTACACCTTC.

There are a few counts of this clonotype. This sequence joins TRBV7-2 and TRBJ2-7, with 12 bases matching TRBD2. Germline-derived CDR1 and CDR2 are SGHTA and FQGNSA. The CDR3 runs to 18 residues. J gave up 0 bases and V 2 bases, and 8 bases lay outside the gene matches. This CDR3 is CASSLMTSGGRSSYEQYF. CDR3 coding DNA: TGTGCCAGCAGCTTAATGACTAGCGGGGGCCGAAGCTCCTACGAGCAGTACTTC.

This clonotype was counted a few times. The V gene is TRBV29-1, the J gene TRBJ1-2, with 7 bases fitting TRBD1. Germline values: CDR1 SQVTM, CDR2 ANQGSEA. The V gene end was trimmed by 0 bases and the J gene end by 7 bases; junction bases not matched to a gene: 8. CDR3 size: 14 residues. CDR3 DNA: TGCAGCGTTGAAGATCGACAGACAGGGAGTGGCTACACCTTC. This sequence encodes CSVEDRQTGSGYTF.

V gene TRBV7-9 combines with J gene TRBJ2-3, with TRBD2 matching 11 bases. The CDR3 length is 15 residues. V trimming: 5 bases; J trimming: 2 bases; junction bases outside the gene matches: 3. The germline V gene has CDR1 SEHNR and CDR2 FQNEAQ (reference sequence). This chain's CDR3 is CASSQTSGDTDTQYF. The DNA for the CDR3 is TGTGCCAGCAGCCAGACTAGCGGGGACACAGATACGCAGTATTTT. Drawing the rest from reference TRBV7-9 and TRBJ2-3, the complete variable domain is DTGVSQNPRHKITKRGQNVTFRCDPISEHNRLYWYRQTLGQGPEFLTYFQNEAQLEKSRLLSDRFSAERPKGSFSTLEIQRTEQGDSAMYLCASSQTSGDTDTQYFGPGTRLTVL.

The chain couples TRBV12-3 or TRBV12-4 to TRBJ2-3, with D unclear. The V end lost 5 bases, the J end lost 7 bases, and 19 bases lay between the germline ends. CDR3 length: 15 amino acids. CDR3 loop: CASSPPTTMVNTQYF. The CDR3 nucleotides are TGTGCCAGCAGTCCCCCCACTACGATGGTGAATACGCAGTATTTT.

The table lists this clonotype with a few counts. The chain links TRBV18 to TRBJ1-5; 9 nucleotides match TRBD1. Germline values: CDR1 KGHSH, CDR2 LQKENI. V gave up 6 bases and J gave up 1 base; unmatched junction bases: 4. The CDR3 has 15 residues. CDR3 in DNA: TGTGCCAGCTCGAGGGGGACAGGGAGCAATCAGCCCCAGCATTTT. Protein sequence: CASSRGTGSNQPQHF. Drawing the rest from reference TRBV18 and TRBJ1-5, the complete variable domain is NAGVMQNPRHLVRRRGQEARLRCSPMKGHSHVYWYRQLPEEGLKFMVYLQKENIIDESGMPKERFSAEFPKEGPSILRIQQVVRGDSAAYFCASSRGTGSNQPQHFGDGTRLSIL.

The chain couples TRBV6-1 to TRBJ2-2, with D hard to call. Per the germline V gene, CDR1 is MNHNS and CDR2 is SASEGT. The CDR3 extends over 13 amino acids. V lost 10 bases and J lost 3, with 12 bases in between. As DNA, the CDR3 is TGTGCCACCCAGCTGGGCTACACCGGGGAGCTGTTTTTT. This encodes CATQLGYTGELFF.

A few counts support this clonotype. The chain joins TRBV4-1 to TRBJ1-2, with 10 bases aligning to TRBD1. This CDR3 comprises 15 residues. CDR1 MGHRA and CDR2 YSYEKL come from the germline V gene. The J segment lost 7 bases and the V segment lost 0 bases, leaving 5 bases of the junction unmatched. The CDR3, as DNA: TGCGCCAGCAGCCAAGAACCGGGACAGGGGCTTGGCTACACCTTC. This gives the protein CASSQEPGQGLGYTF.

This chain joins TRBV20-1 and TRBJ1-1; 8 bases match TRBD1. CDR3 size: 15 residues. Germline CDR1 reads DFQATT; CDR2 reads SNEGSKA (reference sequence). Trimming removed 1 base from V and 3 bases from J; junction bases left unmatched: 7. CDR3 protein: CSARGFGTGHTEAFF. CDR3 coding DNA: TGCAGTGCTAGAGGTTTCGGGACAGGCCACACTGAAGCTTTCTTT.

This clonotype was detected only a few times. The gene calls are TRBV9 and TRBJ2-3; 9 bases are a match to TRBD2. The ends lost 0 bases at V and 2 bases at J; junction bases unmatched: 1. The germline V gene has CDR1 SGDLS and CDR2 YYNGEE. This CDR3 is built from 15 residues. The chain's CDR3 is CASSVASGNTDTQYF. CDR3 bases: TGTGCCAGCAGCGTAGCTAGCGGGAACACAGATACGCAGTATTTT.

The J gene is TRBJ2-2, the V gene TRBV5-4, with TRBD2 matching over 8 bases. The CDR3 spans 16 residues. The germline CDR1 and CDR2 sequences are SGHNT and YYREEE (reference sequence). With 4 bases clipped from V and 1 base from J, the junction kept 6 bases outside the gene matches. In DNA, the CDR3 is TGTGCCAGCAGCCGTTCCAGCGGGGGGAACACCGGGGAGCTGTTTTTT. This sequence encodes CASSRSSGGNTGELFF. Full variable domain (outside the CDR3, taken from reference TRBV5-4 and TRBJ2-2): ETGVTQSPTHLIKTRGQQVTLRCSSQSGHNTVSWYQQALGQGPQFIFQYYREEENGRGNFPPRFSGLQFPNYSSELNVNALELDDSALYLCASSRSSGGNTGELFFGEGSRLTVL.

The genes are TRBV5-4 and TRBJ2-3; D unresolved. CDR1 and CDR2 from the germline V gene are SGHNT and YYREEE (reference sequence). CDR3 length: 16 amino acids. Deletions cut 3 bases from V and 1 base from J, with 15 bases between. The CDR3 here is CASSSRASLGTDTQYF. Here the CDR3 DNA reads TGTGCCAGCAGCTCCCGCGCGTCGCTGGGCACAGATACGCAGTATTTT.

CDR3 amino acids: CASSAETYQPQHF. The CDR3 DNA reads TGTGCCAGCAGTGCCGAAACCTATCAGCCCCAGCATTTT. The rearrangement joins TRBV21-1 to TRBJ1-5. TRBV21-1 constitutes a pseudogene. The CDR3 runs to 13 residues.

The chain uses TRBV12-3 or TRBV12-4 and TRBJ1-2, with D perhaps matching TRBD1 (5 bases). This CDR3 spans 13 amino acids. V was cut by 5 bases and J by 8 bases, with 15 bases left in between. CDR3 loop: CASSRGVGRGYTF. The CDR3, as DNA: TGTGCCAGCAGTCGGGGCGTCGGGCGGGGCTACACCTTC.

The table lists this clonotype with a few counts. V and J are TRBV20-1 and TRBJ2-2; possibly TRBD1 for D (6 bases). V was pared by 3 bases and J by 3 bases, with 11 bases between. The V gene's germline CDR1 is DFQATT and CDR2 SNEGSKA (reference sequence). This CDR3 is 14 amino acids long. The CDR3 nucleotides are TGCAGTGCTAGGGACAGAAGGGACACCGGGGAGCTGTTTTTT. Translating gives CSARDRRDTGELFF.

The chain employs TRBV5-1 and TRBJ2-2, with 15 bases lining up with TRBD2. This CDR3 contains 17 residues. Germline V lookup: CDR1 SGHRS, CDR2 YFSETQ. Trimming cost V 3 bases and J 2 bases; bases outside gene matches: 2. The CDR3 sequence: CASSWTSGGANTGELFF. CDR3 DNA sequence: TGCGCCAGCAGCTGGACTAGCGGGGGGGCAAACACCGGGGAGCTGTTTTTT.

The chain has TRBV11-1 and TRBJ2-7; the match to TRBD1 covers 7 bases. The CDR3 has 15 amino acids. V lost 2 bases and J lost 4; bases outside the gene matches: 8. Germline lookup yields CDR1 SGHAT and CDR2 FQDESV (reference sequence). The CDR3 protein is CASSLTPGQQYEQYF. The CDR3, as DNA: TGTGCCAGCAGCTTAACACCGGGACAGCAGTACGAGCAGTACTTC.

The V call is TRBV12-3 or TRBV12-4, the J call TRBJ2-2, with TRBD1 identical over 9 bases. The trim removed 7 bases at V and 4 bases at J, leaving 7 bases unmatched. This CDR3 is 15 amino acids long. This CDR3 is CASTRTGASTGELFF. Written as DNA, the CDR3 is TGTGCCAGCACCAGGACAGGGGCCTCCACCGGGGAGCTGTTTTTT.

V usage is TRBV15 and J usage is TRBJ2-1; D is unclear. V gave up 0 bases and J gave up 10 bases, with 7 bases separating them. The CDR3 runs 12 residues. CDR1 and CDR2 from the germline V gene are LNHNV and YYDKDF (reference sequence). As DNA, the CDR3 is TGTGCCACCAGCAGAGATGTAACAGAGCAGTTCTTC. Amino acid sequence: CATSRDVTEQFF.

This clonotype has just a few counts. J is TRBJ2-7 and V is TRBV5-1, with a tentative D call TRBD1 (6 bases). V was shortened by 4 bases and J by 3 bases, with 17 bases between the two germline ends. The CDR3 loop spans 15 amino acids. The germline gives CDR1 SGHRS, CDR2 YFSETQ. The CDR3 sequence: CASSPLPDSYYEQYF. The CDR3 DNA is TGCGCCAGCAGCCCATTGCCGGACAGCTACTACGAGCAGTACTTC.

This clonotype was picked up a small number of times. The chain couples TRBV6-5 to TRBJ2-3; D is unclear. This CDR3 spans 13 amino acids. Trimming cost V 0 bases and J 2 bases, with 3 bases left between them. Per germline, CDR1 MNHEY and CDR2 SVGAGI. This CDR3 reads CASSYSITDTQYF. CDR3 bases: TGTGCCAGCAGTTACTCCATCACAGATACGCAGTATTTT.

The rearrangement joins TRBV30 to TRBJ2-7; maybe TRBD2 (5 bases). The V end was cut by 4 bases, the J end by 7 bases, with 11 bases between. Germline CDR1 is GTSNPN and CDR2 is SVGIG (reference sequence). CDR3 length: 11 residues. The CDR3 DNA sequence: TGTGCCTGGACTCTTCCGGGAGAGCAGTACTTC. Translation gives CAWTLPGEQYF.

J is TRBJ2-1 and V is TRBV20-1, with 10 bases lining up with TRBD1. Trimming at V came to 5 bases and at J to 3 bases, leaving 4 bases not matched to a gene. This CDR3 has 14 amino acids. Germline-derived CDR1 and CDR2 are DFQATT and SNEGSKA (reference sequence). In DNA form, the CDR3 reads TGCAGTGCTCCCGGGACAGGGGACTACAATGAGCAGTTCTTC. Translating gives CSAPGTGDYNEQFF.

The rearrangement links TRBV2 to TRBJ2-3; 8 nucleotides align to TRBD2. J lost 3 bases, V lost 8 bases, and 4 bases had no gene match. Germline CDR1 reads SNHLY; CDR2 reads FYNNEI. The CDR3 contains 13 residues. CDR3 DNA: TGTGCCAGCGTGGGACTAGTAACAGATACGCAGTATTTT. It encodes CASVGLVTDTQYF.